This T cell receptor (beta chain) was sequenced in a study of blood T cell repertoires in COVID-19 (TCRdb year 2020). General notes on the study: The collaborator samples originated in the United States, Italy and Spain and spanned the acute and convalescent phases of COVID-19. The sample metadata nearly always contained a de-identified subject ID, COVID-19 status, age in years and sex. The material from the prospective study consisted of cDNA or gDNA derived from T cells, B-cell-depleted T cells, or PBMCs. The repertoires were released in a freely available public database meant as a resource for research on the immune response to SARS-CoV-2. The dataset comprised deeply sampled blood TCRbeta repertoires from subjects exposed to, actively infected with, or recovered from COVID-19. Samples came from the ongoing ImmuneRACE study (first 160 participants) plus 1,254 subjects from 6 global collaborators. Where HLA class I and class II types were available, the types were taken from metadata supplied by the sample provider, not from assay-based typing.

The immunoSEQ Assay, a bias-controlled multiplex PCR, was used to amplify TCRbeta CDR3 regions from genomic DNA. On the authors' methods: The number of nucleated cells in each sample was estimated by amplification of reference gene primers within the assay. To quantify the absolute abundance of each unique TCRbeta CDR3 rearrangement, sequence reads were collapsed and filtered. For each sample, productive Simpson clonality was calculated as the square root of Simpson's diversity index over productive rearrangements. TCRdb obtained this table from immuneACCESS and retained in-frame rearrangements with V and J assigned. These tables miss some clones; where compared with another copy, unresolved V genes account for less than half of the shortfall, and the remainder is unexplained. The V and J calls and clone size were taken over from that table, and D and trimming were inferred from the DNA. The sample table records 100,000 to 150,000 clones; roughly 83% of these occur just once. The top ten clones comprise more than 1.3% of the sample.

Study-wide conclusions, independent of this receptor: Clinical and demographic metadata were provided uncurated, with the amount varying by source and participant.

The germline V gene (reference sequence) provides CDR1 LNHDA and CDR2 SQIVND. Including the terminal cysteine and phenylalanine, the CDR3 comprises 16 residues. The kept DNA is CDR3 alone, 48 bases in frame from the first base. Germline trimming amounts to 5 bases on V and 2 bases on J, with 7 as the count of junction bases outside the gene matches. Collaborating institutions collected whole blood in K2EDTA tubes following their own protocols. For TCRbeta analysis, collaborators shipped samples as frozen whole blood, isolated PBMCs, or DNA extracted from either of those sample types. This clone was seen a handful of times. The target of this receptor is not known. No base qualities exist here, and no much larger clone lies one base off it.

The sequence was collected from a man aged 55 to 69 with acute or convalescent COVID-19. The sample taken for sequencing was peripheral blood. This chain is built from TRBV19 and TRBJ2-2, with 8 central nucleotides matching TRBD1. The CDR3 is CASSPQDRANTGELFF. The DNA sequence reads TGTGCCAGTAGTCCACAGGACAGGGCAAACACCGGGGAGCTGTTTTTT.